Described below is a single TCR beta chain sequence and its context. Its antigen is still unknown. Preparation of the TCRbeta library involved a method that used unique molecular identifiers. TCRdb re-called the PCR reads with MiXCR, one entry per CDR3 protein. The sample records about a million distinct CDR3 sequences, roughly 29% being singletons. This record belongs to a study of T-cell reconstitution after alpha-beta-depleted transplantation in children. General study points: The main origin of T-cell counts and diversity one year after transplant was newly produced T cells.

This CDR3 is 15 amino acids long. The germline V gene has CDR1 DFQATT and CDR2 SNEGSKA (reference sequence). Losses at the gene ends were 3 bases for V and 0 bases for J; bases not matched to a gene: 1. This clonotype was sampled from a boy under two years old who had a stem cell transplant for SCID, so the T cells may come from the graft donor. Sequencing used PBMCs, mostly from graft donor cells, obtained 360 days after TCRalphabeta/CD19-depleted stem cell transplant. V usage is TRBV20-1 and J usage is TRBJ2-1, with 11 bases identical to TRBD2. This CDR3 is CSASGTSGSYNEQFF. The DNA for the CDR3 is TGCAGTGCTAGCGGGACTAGCGGCTCCTACAATGAGCAGTTCTTC.